This T cell receptor beta chain was recovered during a study of OX40 agonist ivuxolimab in advanced cancers. V dropped 5 bases and J dropped 2 bases, with 12 bases sitting between them. Germline V lookup: CDR1 MNHEY, CDR2 SMNVEV (reference sequence). CDR3 size: 14 residues. Measured with immunoSEQ multiplex PCR; TCRdb has only the in-frame clones, and not every one. This table has tens of thousands of clones, more than 85% appearing once. This sample comprised CD4+ or CD8+ T cells sorted from blood, obtained in a trial of the OX40 agonist ivuxolimab. This receptor was obtained from an adult with an advanced solid tumor such as melanoma, head and neck, liver or kidney cancer. V is TRBV27 and J is TRBJ1-2, with a tentative D call TRBD1 (6 bases). The CDR3: CASSLQGQNYGYTF. The CDR3, as DNA: TGTGCCAGCAGTCTCCAGGGGCAAAACTATGGCTACACCTTC.